The clone carrying this T cell receptor beta chain came up a few times. Its antigen remains unidentified. This record comes from a study of T cell repertoires in cytomegalovirus infection. Whole-study context: Public TCR beta signatures provided an indication of both CMV infection and a matching HLA type.

From the reads, TCRdb called clonotypes with MiXCR, one entry per CDR3 protein. The sample has approximately 250,000 distinct CDR3 sequences; 9% to 15% are singletons. Trimming left V 3 bases short and J 7 bases short, with 13 bases between. CDR1 SGHNT and CDR2 YENEEA come from the germline V gene. The CDR3 consists of 14 residues. Overall study results and limits: There were carriers of CMV plus the relevant HLA, and cumulative public TCR beta family frequency identified them. HLA-C-restricted TCR beta clonotypes specific for CMV led the ex vivo response.

The chain uses TRBV11-3 and TRBJ2-1, with D unresolved. This TCR derives from a human donor in good health (CMV status not recorded). Some clones in this sample may be carry-over from other donors' samples. Sequenced material: PBMCs. For the CDR3, the DNA is TGTGCCAGCAGCTTGGGCCGGGCCACGAATGAGCAGTTCTTC. Protein: CASSLGRATNEQFF.